The 5 T cell receptor beta chains presented below share a single source sample, sequenced in a study of blood T cell repertoires in COVID-19. Sequencing used immunoSEQ multiplex PCR; TCRdb keeps in-frame clones, though not all of them. The sample carries fewer than 500,000 clones, about 85% recorded once. Sequenced: PBMCs or T cells enriched from blood (not recorded which). The receptors here all came from a young woman with acute COVID-19.

The chain links TRBV6-4 to TRBJ2-1, with 10 bases identical to TRBD2. Germline-derived CDR1 and CDR2 are MRHNA and SNTAGT. V was clipped by 3 bases and J by 9 bases; unmatched bases: 5. This CDR3 comprises 14 residues. This chain's CDR3 is CASSELAGKGEQFF. The DNA of the CDR3 is TGTGCCAGCAGTGAACTAGCGGGAAAGGGTGAGCAGTTCTTC.

The chain couples TRBV19 to TRBJ1-5, with D perhaps TRBD1 (6 bases). Germline CDR1 is LNHDA and CDR2 is SQIVND (reference sequence). Trimming removed 5 bases from V and 5 bases from J, with 13 bases in between. The length of the CDR3 is 14 residues. CDR3 in amino acids: CASSPPTGHQPQHF. The CDR3 DNA is TGTGCCAGTAGTCCCCCGACAGGTCATCAGCCCCAGCATTTT.

The V call is TRBV19, the J call TRBJ1-3; TRBD1 aligns across 7 bases. V was pared by 6 bases and J by 0 bases, with 5 bases of the junction left unmatched. The V gene's germline CDR1 is LNHDA and CDR2 SQIVND (reference sequence). CDR3 size: 15 residues. CDR3 residues: CASRYRGSSGNTIYF. CDR3 sequence (DNA): TGTGCCAGTAGATACAGGGGAAGCTCTGGAAACACCATATATTTT.

In this sample, this clone turned up once. CDR3 loop: CASSLDQRHYGYTF. In DNA form, the CDR3 reads TGTGCCAGCAGCTTAGATCAGAGGCACTATGGCTACACCTTC. The rearrangement joins TRBV7-2 to TRBJ1-2; no firm D call. V was trimmed by 1 base and J by 3 bases, leaving 9 bases between them. This CDR3 is built from 14 residues. The germline CDR1 and CDR2 sequences are SGHTA and FQGNSA.

The rearrangement joins TRBV5-1 to TRBJ1-4, with a possible D match to TRBD1 (5 bases). CDR3 length: 12 amino acids. Deletions cut 1 base from V and 7 bases from J, with 5 bases between. Germline CDR1 is SGHRS and CDR2 is YFSETQ. In DNA form, the CDR3 reads TGCGCCAGCAGCTTGCAGGGTGAAAAACTGTTTTTT. As protein: CASSLQGEKLFF.